The TCR beta chain under discussion was sequenced for a study of cytomegalovirus exposure and HLA in healthy donors. A multiplex PCR was run with 60 Vbeta primers and 13 Jbeta primers. Clones were read by immunoSEQ multiplex PCR, and TCRdb kept only the in-frame ones, dropping some. The repertoire holds around 53,000 clones, with roughly 73% as singletons. Study conclusions and caveats: Analysis was carried out at a later point, and it linked a missense DCLRE1C variant to TCR beta V- and J-gene trimming.

The table lists this clone with a count of one. As yet, its antigen is unknown. This CDR3 region has 14 residues. In germline, CDR1 is SGHDT, CDR2 YYEEEE. Trimming stripped 1 base from V and 3 bases from J, with 10 bases between. This chain links TRBV5-6 with TRBJ2-5; no clear D gene. Material for sequencing was PBMCs. This TCR was sampled from a man aged 18 to 30 in good health and CMV-seronegative. The CDR3 spells CASSLFWSKETQYF. The CDR3 nucleotides read TGTGCCAGCAGCTTGTTTTGGAGCAAAGAGACCCAGTACTTC.